Sequencing of this T cell receptor beta chain was carried out in a study of blood T cell repertoires in COVID-19. Per the original methods: Amplification of reference gene primers was used by the study to estimate nucleated cell counts. The data were produced by immunoSEQ multiplex PCR, yet TCRdb's version contains in-frame clones alone and is incomplete. For V, J and clone size, that table is used; D and trimming come from the DNA. The sample shows more than 150,000 clones, roughly 80% of them seen only once. Only a few counts were recorded for this clone. This CDR3 spans 16 amino acids. The germline gives CDR1 SGDLS, CDR2 YYNGEE. V was clipped by 0 bases and J by 2 bases; unmatched bases: 6.

The specimen was PBMCs or T cells enriched from blood (not recorded which). This receptor was taken from a man between 40 and 49 years old who had recovered from COVID-19. The J gene is TRBJ2-3, the V gene TRBV9, with 7 positions matching TRBD2. The CDR3 region is CASSVGGGEDTDTQYF. CDR3 in DNA: TGTGCCAGCAGCGTAGGGGGAGGGGAGGACACAGATACGCAGTATTTT.